The source of this T cell receptor beta chain is a study of T-cell memory formation after mild COVID-19. Constant-segment primers were used for 5'RACE, and the resulting TCR alpha and TCR beta cDNA libraries carried sample barcodes and UMIs. From the 5' RACE reads, TCRdb called clonotypes with MiXCR, one entry per CDR3 protein. The profile shows fewer than 650,000 distinct CDR3 sequences, 17% of them singletons. Sequencing was performed on PBMCs or a T cell subset sorted from them (not recorded which). The TCR comes from an adult woman who had mild COVID-19 (a few samples of this study predate the infection). Cell type and time point are not known.

DNA for the CDR3: TGTGCCAGCAGCTTAGACGGGGGTGTGGCGTTGGAGCAGTACTTC. Residues: CASSLDGGVALEQYF. This chain uses TRBV7-9 with TRBJ2-7; D might be TRBD2 (6 bases). CDR3 size: 15 residues. Germline lookup yields CDR1 SEHNR and CDR2 FQNEAQ (reference sequence). Trimming took off 1 base at V and 7 bases at J, with 17 bases between the two ends.